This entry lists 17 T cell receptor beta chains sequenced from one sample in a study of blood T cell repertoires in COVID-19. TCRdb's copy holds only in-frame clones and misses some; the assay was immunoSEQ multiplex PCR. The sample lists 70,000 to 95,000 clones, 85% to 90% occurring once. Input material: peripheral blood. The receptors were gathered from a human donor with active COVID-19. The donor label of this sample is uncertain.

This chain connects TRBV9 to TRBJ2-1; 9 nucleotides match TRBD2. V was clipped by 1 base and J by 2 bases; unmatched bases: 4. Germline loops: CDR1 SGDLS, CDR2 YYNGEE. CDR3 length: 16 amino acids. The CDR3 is CASSVWLAGTYNEQFF. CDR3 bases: TGTGCCAGCAGCGTATGGCTAGCGGGGACCTACAATGAGCAGTTCTTC.

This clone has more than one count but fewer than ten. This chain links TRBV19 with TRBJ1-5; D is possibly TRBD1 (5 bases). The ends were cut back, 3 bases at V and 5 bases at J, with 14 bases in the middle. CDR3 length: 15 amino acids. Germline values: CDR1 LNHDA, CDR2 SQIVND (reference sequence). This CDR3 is CASSIGGRGYQPQHF. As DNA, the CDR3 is TGTGCCAGTAGTATTGGAGGGAGGGGATATCAGCCCCAGCATTTT. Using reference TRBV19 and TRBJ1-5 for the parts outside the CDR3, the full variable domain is DGGITQSPKYLFRKEGQNVTLSCEQNLNHDAMYWYRQDPGQGLRLIYYSQIVNDFQKGDIAEGYSVSREKKESFPLTVTSAQKNPTAFYLCASSIGGRGYQPQHFGDGTRLSIL.

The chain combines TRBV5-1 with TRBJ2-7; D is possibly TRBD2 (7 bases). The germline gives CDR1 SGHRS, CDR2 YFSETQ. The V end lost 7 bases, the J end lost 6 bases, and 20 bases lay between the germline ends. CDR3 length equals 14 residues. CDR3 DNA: TGCGCCAGCGTCCCCGGCCGGGGGGCCTCCGAGCAGTACTTC. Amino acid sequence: CASVPGRGASEQYF.

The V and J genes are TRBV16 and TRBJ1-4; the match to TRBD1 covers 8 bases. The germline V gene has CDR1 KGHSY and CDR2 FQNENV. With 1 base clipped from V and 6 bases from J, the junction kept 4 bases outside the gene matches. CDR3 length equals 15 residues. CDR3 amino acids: CASSQFAGQDEKLFF. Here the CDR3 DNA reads TGTGCCAGCAGCCAATTCGCGGGACAGGATGAAAAACTGTTTTTT.

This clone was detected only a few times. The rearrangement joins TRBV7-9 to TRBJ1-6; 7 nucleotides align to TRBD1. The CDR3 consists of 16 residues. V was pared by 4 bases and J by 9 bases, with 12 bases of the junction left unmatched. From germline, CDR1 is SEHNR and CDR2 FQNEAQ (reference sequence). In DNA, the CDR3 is TGTGCCAGCAGCTCCTCAAGGGGGCGGCTGGGTTCACCCCTCCACTTT. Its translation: CASSSSRGRLGSPLHF. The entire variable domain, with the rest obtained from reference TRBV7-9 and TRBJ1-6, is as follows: DTGVSQNPRHKITKRGQNVTFRCDPISEHNRLYWYRQTLGQGPEFLTYFQNEAQLEKSRLLSDRFSAERPKGSFSTLEIQRTEQGDSAMYLCASSSSRGRLGSPLHFGNGTRLTVT.

This CDR3 is CASSAGTSGYYNEQFF. In DNA, the CDR3 is TGTGCCAGCAGCGCCGGGACTAGCGGATATTACAATGAGCAGTTCTTC. This rearrangement joins TRBV9 to TRBJ2-1; 11 bases agree with TRBD2. The ends lost 3 bases at V and 4 bases at J; junction bases unmatched: 6. The CDR3 loop spans 16 amino acids. CDR1 and CDR2 (germline): SGDLS, YYNGEE.

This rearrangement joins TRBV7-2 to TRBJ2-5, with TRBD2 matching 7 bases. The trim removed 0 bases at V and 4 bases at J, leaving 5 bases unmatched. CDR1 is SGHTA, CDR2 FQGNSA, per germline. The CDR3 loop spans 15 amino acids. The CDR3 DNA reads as TGTGCCAGCAGCTTAGCATTGCCGGGGGGAGAGACCCAGTACTTC. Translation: CASSLALPGGETQYF.

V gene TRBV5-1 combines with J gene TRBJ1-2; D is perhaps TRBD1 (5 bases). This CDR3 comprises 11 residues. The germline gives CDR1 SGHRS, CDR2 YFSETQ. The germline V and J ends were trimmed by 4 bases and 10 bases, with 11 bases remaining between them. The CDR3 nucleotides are TGCGCCAGCAGCGCGGGACCTACCTACACCTTC. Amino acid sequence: CASSAGPTYTF.

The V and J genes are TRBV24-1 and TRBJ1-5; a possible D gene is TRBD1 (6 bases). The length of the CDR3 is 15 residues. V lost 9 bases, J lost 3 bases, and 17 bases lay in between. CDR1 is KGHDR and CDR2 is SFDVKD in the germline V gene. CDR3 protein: CATLPPGHLNQPQHF. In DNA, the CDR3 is TGTGCCACCCTCCCCCCGGGACATCTCAATCAGCCCCAGCATTTT.

CDR3 protein: CASRLRDRGLEQYF. The CDR3 DNA is TGTGCCAGCAGACTCCGGGACAGGGGTTTGGAGCAGTACTTC. This rearrangement joins TRBV7-8 to TRBJ2-7; 10 bases are a match to TRBD1. This CDR3 region has 14 residues. Looked up from germline, CDR1 is SGHVS and CDR2 is FQNEAQ. The J segment lost 7 bases and the V segment lost 6 bases, leaving 9 bases of the junction unmatched.

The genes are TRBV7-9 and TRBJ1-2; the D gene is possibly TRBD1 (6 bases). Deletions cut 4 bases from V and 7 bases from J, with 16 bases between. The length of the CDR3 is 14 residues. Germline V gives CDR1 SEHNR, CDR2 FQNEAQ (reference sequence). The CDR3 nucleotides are TGTGCCAGCAGCTCTTCCGGCAGGGGCGGTGGCTACACCTTC. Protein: CASSSSGRGGGYTF.

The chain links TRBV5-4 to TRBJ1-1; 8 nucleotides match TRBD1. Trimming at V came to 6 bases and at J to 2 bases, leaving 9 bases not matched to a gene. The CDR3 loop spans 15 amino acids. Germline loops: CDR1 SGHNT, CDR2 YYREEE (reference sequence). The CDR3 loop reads CASNGGGQGNTEAFF. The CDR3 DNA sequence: TGTGCCAGCAACGGGGGAGGACAGGGAAACACTGAAGCTTTCTTT.

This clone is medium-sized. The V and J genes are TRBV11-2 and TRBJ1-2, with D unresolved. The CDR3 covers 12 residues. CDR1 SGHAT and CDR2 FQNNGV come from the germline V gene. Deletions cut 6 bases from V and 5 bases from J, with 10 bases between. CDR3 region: CASRTEIYGYTF. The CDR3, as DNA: TGTGCCAGCAGAACGGAGATTTATGGCTACACCTTC.

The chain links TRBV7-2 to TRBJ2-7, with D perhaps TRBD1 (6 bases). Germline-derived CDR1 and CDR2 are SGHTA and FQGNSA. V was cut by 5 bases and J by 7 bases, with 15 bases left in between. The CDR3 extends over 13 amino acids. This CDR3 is CASSLRTEGEQYF. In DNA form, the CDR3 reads TGTGCCAGCAGCCTCCGGACAGAAGGGGAGCAGTACTTC.

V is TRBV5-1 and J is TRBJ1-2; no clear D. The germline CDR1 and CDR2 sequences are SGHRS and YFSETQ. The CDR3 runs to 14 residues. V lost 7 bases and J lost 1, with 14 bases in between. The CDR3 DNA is TGCGCCAGCGGACTCGAAGGCCTTAACTATGGCTACACCTTC. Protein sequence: CASGLEGLNYGYTF.

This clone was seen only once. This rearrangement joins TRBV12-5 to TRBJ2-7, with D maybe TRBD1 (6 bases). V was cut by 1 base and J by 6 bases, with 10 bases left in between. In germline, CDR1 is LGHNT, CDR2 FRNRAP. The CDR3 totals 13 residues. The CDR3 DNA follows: TGTGCTAGTGGTTTGGGAACAGGGATCGAGCAGTACTTC. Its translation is CASGLGTGIEQYF.

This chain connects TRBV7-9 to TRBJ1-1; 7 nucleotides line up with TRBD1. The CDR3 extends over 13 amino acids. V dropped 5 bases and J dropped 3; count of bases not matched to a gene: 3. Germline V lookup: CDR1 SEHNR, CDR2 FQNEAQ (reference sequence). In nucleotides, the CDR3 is TGTGCCAGCAGCATCCAGGGGGACACTGAAGCTTTCTTT. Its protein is CASSIQGDTEAFF.